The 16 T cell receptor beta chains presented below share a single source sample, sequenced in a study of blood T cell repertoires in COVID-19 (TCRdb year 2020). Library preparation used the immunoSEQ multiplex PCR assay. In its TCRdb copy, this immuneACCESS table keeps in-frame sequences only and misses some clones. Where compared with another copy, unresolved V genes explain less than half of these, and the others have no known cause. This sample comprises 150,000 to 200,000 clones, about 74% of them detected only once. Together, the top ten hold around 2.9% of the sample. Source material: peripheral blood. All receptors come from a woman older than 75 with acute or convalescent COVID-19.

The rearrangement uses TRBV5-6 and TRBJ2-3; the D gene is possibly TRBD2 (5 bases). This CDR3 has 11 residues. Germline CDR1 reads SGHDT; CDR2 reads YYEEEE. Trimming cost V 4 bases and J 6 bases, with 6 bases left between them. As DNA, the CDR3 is TGTGCCAGCAGCCGAGGGGATACGCAGTATTTT. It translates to CASSRGDTQYF.

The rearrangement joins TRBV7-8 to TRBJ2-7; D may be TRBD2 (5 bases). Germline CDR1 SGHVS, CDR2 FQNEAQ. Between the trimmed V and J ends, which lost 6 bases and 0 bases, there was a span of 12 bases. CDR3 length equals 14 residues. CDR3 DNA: TGTGCCAGCAGTCTAGCCGGGAACTCCTACGAGCAGTACTTC. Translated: CASSLAGNSYEQYF.

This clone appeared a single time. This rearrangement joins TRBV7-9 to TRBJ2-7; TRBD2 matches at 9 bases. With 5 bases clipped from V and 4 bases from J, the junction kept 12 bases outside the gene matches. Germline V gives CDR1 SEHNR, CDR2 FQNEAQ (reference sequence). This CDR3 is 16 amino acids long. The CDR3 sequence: CASSAGPGLAIYEQYF. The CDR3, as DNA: TGTGCCAGCAGCGCCGGGCCGGGACTAGCTATTTACGAGCAGTACTTC.

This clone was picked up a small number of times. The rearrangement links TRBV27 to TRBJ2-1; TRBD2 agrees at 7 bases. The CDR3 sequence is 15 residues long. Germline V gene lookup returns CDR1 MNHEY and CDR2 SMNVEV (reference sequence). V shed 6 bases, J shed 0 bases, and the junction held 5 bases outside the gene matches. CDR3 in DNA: TGTGCCAGCAGGCGCAGCGGGAACTCCTACAATGAGCAGTTCTTC. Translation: CASRRSGNSYNEQFF.

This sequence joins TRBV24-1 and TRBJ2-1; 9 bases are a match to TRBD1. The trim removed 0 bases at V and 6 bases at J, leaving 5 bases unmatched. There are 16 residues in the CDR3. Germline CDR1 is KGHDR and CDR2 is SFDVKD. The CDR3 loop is CATSDLNRGLGNEQFF. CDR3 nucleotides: TGTGCCACCAGTGATTTGAACAGGGGGCTAGGCAATGAGCAGTTCTTC.

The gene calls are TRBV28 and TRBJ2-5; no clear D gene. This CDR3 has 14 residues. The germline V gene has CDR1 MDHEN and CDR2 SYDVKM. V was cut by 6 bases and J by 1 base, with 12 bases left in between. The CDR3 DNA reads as TGTGCCAGCAGCCTCTCCCCGGGCCAAGAGACCCAGTACTTC. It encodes CASSLSPGQETQYF.

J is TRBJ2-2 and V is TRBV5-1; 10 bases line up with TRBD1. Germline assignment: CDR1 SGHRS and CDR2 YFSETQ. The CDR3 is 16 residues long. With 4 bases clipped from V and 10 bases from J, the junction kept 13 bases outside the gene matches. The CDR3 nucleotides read TGCGCCAGCAGCCGGACAGGGGGGCTGGCATCCGCGGAGCTGTTTTTT. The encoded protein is CASSRTGGLASAELFF.

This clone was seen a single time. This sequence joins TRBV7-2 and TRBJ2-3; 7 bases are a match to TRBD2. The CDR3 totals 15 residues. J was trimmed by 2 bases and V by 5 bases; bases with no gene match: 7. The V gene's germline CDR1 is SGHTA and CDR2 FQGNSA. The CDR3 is CASSPQAGDTDTQYF. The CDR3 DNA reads TGTGCCAGCAGCCCCCAGGCGGGAGACACAGATACGCAGTATTTT.

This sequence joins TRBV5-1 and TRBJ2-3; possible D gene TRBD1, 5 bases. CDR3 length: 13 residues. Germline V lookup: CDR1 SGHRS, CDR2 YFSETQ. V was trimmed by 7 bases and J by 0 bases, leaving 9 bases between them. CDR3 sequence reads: CASYDSSTDTQYF. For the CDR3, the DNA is TGCGCCAGCTACGACAGCAGCACAGATACGCAGTATTTT.

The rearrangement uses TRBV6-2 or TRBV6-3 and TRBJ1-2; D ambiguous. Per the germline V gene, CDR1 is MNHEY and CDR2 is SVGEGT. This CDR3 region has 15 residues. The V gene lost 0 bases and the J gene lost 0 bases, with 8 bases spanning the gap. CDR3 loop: CASSYSWATNYGYTF. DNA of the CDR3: TGTGCCAGCAGTTACTCATGGGCTACTAACTATGGCTACACCTTC.

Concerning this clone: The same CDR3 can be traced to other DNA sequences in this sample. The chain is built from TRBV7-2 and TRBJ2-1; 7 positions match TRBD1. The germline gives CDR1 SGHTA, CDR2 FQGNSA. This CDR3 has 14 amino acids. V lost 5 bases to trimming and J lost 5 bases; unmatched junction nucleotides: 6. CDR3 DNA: TGTGCCAGCAGCGCCCGACAGGGTAACAATGAGCAGTTCTTC. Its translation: CASSARQGNNEQFF.

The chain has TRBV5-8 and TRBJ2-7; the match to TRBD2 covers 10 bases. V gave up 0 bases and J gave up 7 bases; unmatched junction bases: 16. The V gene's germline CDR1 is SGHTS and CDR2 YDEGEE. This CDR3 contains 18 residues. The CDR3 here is CASSLAGDFGTSVLEQYF. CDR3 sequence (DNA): TGTGCCAGCAGCTTGGCCGGGGATTTCGGGACTAGCGTGTTAGAGCAGTACTTC.

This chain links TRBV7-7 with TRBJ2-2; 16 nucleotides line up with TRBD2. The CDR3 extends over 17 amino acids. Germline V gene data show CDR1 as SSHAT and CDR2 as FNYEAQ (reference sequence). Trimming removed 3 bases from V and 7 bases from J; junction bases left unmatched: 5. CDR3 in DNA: TGTGCCAGCAGCTTGGGACTAGCGGGAGGGACGGACGGGGAGCTGTTTTTT. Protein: CASSLGLAGGTDGELFF.

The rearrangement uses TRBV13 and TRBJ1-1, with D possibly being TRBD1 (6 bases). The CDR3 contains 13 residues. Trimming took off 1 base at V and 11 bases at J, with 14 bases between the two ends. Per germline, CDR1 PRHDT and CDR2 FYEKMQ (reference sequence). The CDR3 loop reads CASSLAVTGWAFF. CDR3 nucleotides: TGTGCCAGCAGCTTAGCCGTTACAGGGTGGGCTTTCTTT. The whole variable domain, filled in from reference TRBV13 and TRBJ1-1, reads AAGVIQSPRHLIKEKRETATLKCYPIPRHDTVYWYQQGPGQDPQFLISFYEKMQSDKGSIPDRFSAQQFSDYHSELNMSSLELGDSALYFCASSLAVTGWAFFGQGTRLTVV.

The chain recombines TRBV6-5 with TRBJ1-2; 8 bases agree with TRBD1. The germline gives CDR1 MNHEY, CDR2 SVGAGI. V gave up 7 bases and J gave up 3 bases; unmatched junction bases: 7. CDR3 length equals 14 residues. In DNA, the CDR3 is TGTGCCAGCACCAGGACAGGGAGACACTATGGCTACACCTTC. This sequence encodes CASTRTGRHYGYTF.

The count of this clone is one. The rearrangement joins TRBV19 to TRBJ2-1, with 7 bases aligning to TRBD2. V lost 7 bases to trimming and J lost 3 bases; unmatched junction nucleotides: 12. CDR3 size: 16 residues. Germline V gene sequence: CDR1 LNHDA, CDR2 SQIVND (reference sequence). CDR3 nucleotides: TGTGCCAGTACCCAGGTCAAGTCGGGAGGCTACAATGAGCAGTTCTTC. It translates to CASTQVKSGGYNEQFF.